The 25 T cell receptor beta chains below all came from one sample that was sequenced in a study of breast tumors, draining lymph nodes, adjacent tissues. Breast cancer patients provided tissue from their axillary draining lymph nodes. TCRdb reprocessed the multiplex PCR reads via MiXCR and lists one record per CDR3 protein. This table has approximately 210,000 distinct CDR3 sequences, under 35% appearing once. Sequenced sample: axillary lymph node tissue. These receptors all stem from a female donor with breast cancer. Some clones in this sample may be carry-over from other donors' samples.

In this sample, this clonotype turned up many times. The V and J genes are TRBV9 and TRBJ2-5; possible D gene TRBD1, 6 bases. The CDR3 spans 16 residues. CDR1 SGDLS and CDR2 YYNGEE come from the germline V gene. Trimming left V 6 bases short and J 0 bases short, with 18 bases between. CDR3 region: CASKRKTGKYQETQYF. The CDR3 region has the DNA TGTGCCAGCAAGCGTAAGACAGGAAAATACCAAGAGACCCAGTACTTC.

This clonotype was seen many times. The J gene is TRBJ1-5, the V gene TRBV2, with D tentatively TRBD1 (5 bases). V shed 10 bases and J shed 6 bases, with 16 bases lying between them. Germline V gene sequence: CDR1 SNHLY, CDR2 FYNNEI. CDR3 length: 13 residues. CDR3 bases: TGTGCCACCCAGGGAGGGCCCCCTCAGCCCCAGCATTTT. Its translation: CATQGGPPQPQHF.

This clonotype was seen only a few times. CDR3 DNA: TGTGCCAGCAGTCACGGCTGGGCGAACACCGGGGAGCTGTTTTTT. It specifies CASSHGWANTGELFF. This chain uses TRBV6-5 with TRBJ2-2; D is ambiguous. Germline V gene data show CDR1 as MNHEY and CDR2 as SVGAGI. Trimming took 5 bases from V and 0 from J, leaving 10 bases between them. This CDR3 has 15 amino acids.

Details on this clonotype: A single base separates this from a much larger clone, so it may be a read error. The genes are TRBV20-1 and TRBJ2-1, with 7 positions matching TRBD2. Germline CDR1 is DFQATT and CDR2 is SNEGSKA (reference sequence). This CDR3 comprises 16 residues. J gave up 2 bases and V 0 bases, and 7 bases lay outside the gene matches. The CDR3 is CSARDSGGGTYNEQFF. The CDR3 coding sequence is TGCAGTGCTAGAGATTCTGGGGGGGGTACCTACAATGAGCAGTTCTTC.

As to this clonotype: At one end, the junction sequence differs from germline, possibly due to a read error. The gene calls are TRBV19 and TRBJ1-5; D gene unclear. The CDR3 covers 13 residues. Germline CDR1 LNHDA, CDR2 SQIVND (reference sequence). The CDR3 sequence: CACSIVGYQPRHF. CDR3 nucleotides: TGTGCCTGTAGTATAGTAGGTTATCAGCCCCGGCATTTT.

This clonotype was observed at least ten times. The V and J genes are TRBV7-8 and TRBJ2-5; D might be TRBD1 or TRBD2, each matching 5 bases. V was shortened by 7 bases and J by 5 bases, with 17 bases between the two germline ends. The CDR3 loop spans 14 amino acids. Germline V gives CDR1 SGHVS, CDR2 FQNEAQ. This chain's CDR3 is CASTSARWGETQYF. The CDR3 nucleotides are TGTGCCAGCACCTCCGCCCGGTGGGGGGAGACCCAGTACTTC.

This clonotype was seen ten or more times. The CDR3, as DNA: TGTGCTAGTGGTTTGAGGGGACAGGGGGGTCGGAACTATGGCTACACCTTC. This codes for CASGLRGQGGRNYGYTF. The chain joins TRBV12-5 to TRBJ1-2, with 11 nucleotides matching TRBD1. CDR1 is LGHNT and CDR2 is FRNRAP in the germline V gene. Trimming took 2 bases from V and 2 from J; bases not matched to a gene: 7. The CDR3 consists of 17 residues. The whole variable domain, remainder taken from reference TRBV12-5 and TRBJ1-2, is DARVTQTPRHKVTEMGQEVTMRCQPILGHNTVFWYRQTMMQGLELLAYFRNRAPLDDSGMPKDRFSAEMPDATLATLKIQPSEPRDSAVYFCASGLRGQGGRNYGYTFGSGTRLTVV.

This clonotype has a count of ten or more. This chain joins TRBV20-1 and TRBJ1-4; possible D gene TRBD1, 5 bases. The CDR3 has 13 residues. Per germline, CDR1 DFQATT and CDR2 SNEGSKA (reference sequence). Trimming pared 4 bases from V and 10 bases from J, leaving 16 bases between. The CDR3 nucleotides read TGCAGTGCTATAGACGGGGCGGACGGAAAACTGTTTTTT. Protein product: CSAIDGADGKLFF.

The genes are TRBV29-1 and TRBJ2-1; perhaps TRBD2 as D (6 bases). Trimming pared 6 bases from V and 6 bases from J, leaving 9 bases between. Germline V gene lookup returns CDR1 SQVTM and CDR2 ANQGSEA. The CDR3 is made up of 11 amino acids. CDR3 sequence: CSVGAGNEQFF. The CDR3 coding sequence is TGCAGCGTAGGAGCGGGCAATGAGCAGTTCTTC.

This clonotype was seen many times. The chain has TRBV15 and TRBJ1-4; no clear D. Per germline, CDR1 LNHNV and CDR2 YYDKDF (reference sequence). Trimming cost V 1 base and J 6 bases, with 9 bases left between them. This CDR3 comprises 14 residues. Here the CDR3 DNA reads TGTGCCACCAGCAGAGGGAGTGAGGATGAAAAACTGTTTTTT. Translation: CATSRGSEDEKLFF.

The table lists this clonotype with many counts. The J gene is TRBJ1-3, the V gene TRBV9; 9 bases map to TRBD1. Germline trimming cut 3 bases from V and 4 bases from J; bases unmatched to any gene: 5. The CDR3 consists of 15 residues. Per germline, CDR1 SGDLS and CDR2 YYNGEE. CDR3 nucleotides: TGTGCCAGCAGCGCACCGGGACAGGGAGGAAACACCATATATTTT. It encodes CASSAPGQGGNTIYF.

This sequence joins TRBV5-1 and TRBJ1-2; 8 bases match TRBD1. Germline CDR1 SGHRS, CDR2 YFSETQ. J lost 3 bases, V lost 5 bases, and 3 bases had no gene match. The CDR3 loop spans 13 amino acids. CDR3 in amino acids: CASSTTGDYGYTF. The CDR3 bases are TGCGCCAGCAGTACGACAGGGGACTATGGCTACACCTTC. Full variable domain (missing parts from reference TRBV5-1 and TRBJ1-2): KAGVTQTPRYLIKTRGQQVTLSCSPISGHRSVSWYQQTPGQGLQFLFEYFSETQRNKGNFPGRFSGRQFSNSRSEMNVSTLELGDSALYLCASSTTGDYGYTFGSGTRLTVV.

The chain joins TRBV20-1 to TRBJ2-7; possibly TRBD2 for D (5 bases). V lost 0 bases and J lost 5, with 11 bases in between. The germline V gene encodes CDR1 DFQATT and CDR2 SNEGSKA (reference sequence). This CDR3 comprises 13 residues. The DNA for the CDR3 is TGCAGTGCTAGAGATGAGGGCCGGGACGAGCAGTACTTC. It is translated as CSARDEGRDEQYF.

In this sample, this clonotype turned up many times. The CDR3 here is CASSMASGIADEQFF. CDR3 coding DNA: TGTGCCAGTAGTATGGCTAGCGGGATTGCGGATGAGCAGTTCTTC. This chain joins TRBV19 and TRBJ2-1, with 9 bases aligning to TRBD2. V lost 3 bases to trimming and J lost 8 bases; unmatched junction nucleotides: 8. This CDR3 region has 15 residues. CDR1 and CDR2 (germline): LNHDA, SQIVND (reference sequence).

The table lists this clonotype with a few counts. The chain uses TRBV5-1 and TRBJ2-2; D uncertain. CDR1 and CDR2 from the germline V gene are SGHRS and YFSETQ. This CDR3 region has 13 residues. V was clipped by 2 bases and J by 0 bases, with 2 bases between them. In nucleotides, the CDR3 is TGCGCCAGCAGCTTCGCGAACACCGGGGAGCTGTTTTTT. It codes for CASSFANTGELFF.

CDR3 DNA: TGTGCCAGCAGCCAAGCGGCGGAGGGATATGGCTACACCTTC. Amino acid sequence: CASSQAAEGYGYTF. The chain combines TRBV7-9 with TRBJ1-2; D call uncertain. The ends were cut back, 5 bases at V and 5 bases at J, with 15 bases in the middle. The CDR3 totals 14 residues. Germline CDR1 SEHNR, CDR2 FQNEAQ (reference sequence). Variable domain in full (rest from reference TRBV7-9 and TRBJ1-2): DTGVSQNPRHKITKRGQNVTFRCDPISEHNRLYWYRQTLGQGPEFLTYFQNEAQLEKSRLLSDRFSAERPKGSFSTLEIQRTEQGDSAMYLCASSQAAEGYGYTFGSGTRLTVV.

This clonotype was counted at least ten times. The V and J genes are TRBV11-3 and TRBJ2-1, with 12 bases lining up with TRBD2. This CDR3 has 14 amino acids. Germline values: CDR1 SGHNT, CDR2 YENEEA. The V gene end was trimmed by 5 bases and the J gene end by 7 bases; junction bases not matched to a gene: 3. CDR3 nucleotide sequence: TGTGCCAGCAGCGAGACTAGCGGGGGAAATGAGCAGTTCTTC. Amino acids: CASSETSGGNEQFF.

Concerning this clonotype itself: The germline gene is not matched at one end of the junction; a read error may be the cause. The rearrangement joins TRBV15 to TRBJ2-2; 12 bases line up with TRBD1. The CDR3 is 15 amino acids. Germline CDR1 reads LNHNV; CDR2 reads YYDKDF (reference sequence). The CDR3: CASSLGQGAFGELFF. The CDR3, as DNA: TGTGCCAGCAGCCTGGGACAGGGGGCATTCGGGGAGCTGTTTTTT.

The rearrangement uses TRBV6-4 and TRBJ2-5, with 11 nucleotides matching TRBD1. The CDR3 is 13 residues long. Trimming took 10 bases from V and 5 from J; bases not matched to a gene: 6. Germline lookup yields CDR1 MRHNA and CDR2 SNTAGT. In DNA, the CDR3 is TGTGCCACTGGACAGGGGGCTGGTGAGACCCAGTACTTC. It encodes CATGQGAGETQYF.

The chain joins TRBV24-1 to TRBJ2-1; D gene uncertain. The germline V and J ends were trimmed by 1 base and 12 bases, with 12 bases remaining between them. The CDR3 runs 13 residues. Looked up from germline, CDR1 is KGHDR and CDR2 is SFDVKD. CDR3 bases: TGTGCCACCAGTGATTTTCGAGACCCTCGGCAGTTCTTC. This gives the protein CATSDFRDPRQFF.

On this clonotype itself: One junction end disagrees with the germline gene, perhaps due to a read error. The V and J genes are TRBV5-1 and TRBJ1-4, with 7 bases matching TRBD1. The CDR3 covers 13 residues. Germline V gives CDR1 SGHRS, CDR2 YFSETQ. CDR3 protein: CASRTGTNENLFF. CDR3 nucleotides: TGCGCCAGCAGGACAGGGACTAATGAAAACCTGTTTTTT.

This clonotype was seen just once. The chain employs TRBV7-3 and TRBJ2-3; no clear D gene. The CDR3 covers 14 residues. CDR1 and CDR2 (germline): SGHTA, FQGTGA. The ends were cut back, 2 bases at V and 4 bases at J, with 10 bases in the middle. The CDR3 nucleotides are TGTGCCAGCAGCTTATCCCTACGAGCAGATACGCAGTATTTT. It codes for CASSLSLRADTQYF.

This clonotype came up many times. The V gene is TRBV9, the J gene TRBJ2-7; 8 bases map to TRBD2. CDR1 is SGDLS and CDR2 is YYNGEE in the germline V gene. This CDR3 is built from 15 residues. The J segment lost 3 bases and the V segment lost 2 bases, leaving 7 bases of the junction unmatched. The CDR3 loop is CASSVSGLGFYEQYF. CDR3 in DNA: TGTGCCAGCAGCGTCTCGGGACTAGGGTTCTACGAGCAGTACTTC. Looking up the rest from reference TRBV9 and TRBJ2-7 gives the full variable domain: DSGVTQTPKHLITATGQRVTLRCSPRSGDLSVYWYQQSLDQGLQFLIQYYNGEERAKGNILERFSAQQFPDLHSELNLSSLELGDSALYFCASSVSGLGFYEQYFGPGTRLTVT.

Notes on this clonotype: The missing conserved phenylalanine or tryptophan at the end of this CDR3 makes a read error likely. The chain links TRBV12-3 or TRBV12-4 to TRBJ1-3; 9 bases are shared with TRBD1. V shed 7 bases, J shed 2 bases, and the junction held 6 bases outside the gene matches. CDR3 size: 15 residues. CDR3 sequence (DNA): TGTGCCAGCAAACTCGGGACAGGGACTGGAAACACCATATATTCT. It codes for CASKLGTGTGNTIYS.

This clonotype was counted at least ten times. The gene calls are TRBV20-1 and TRBJ2-7; the D call may be TRBD1 or TRBD2 (5 bases each). Trimming took 4 bases from V and 2 from J, leaving 21 bases between them. Per germline, CDR1 DFQATT and CDR2 SNEGSKA (reference sequence). CDR3 size: 16 residues. This CDR3 reads CSAKVAVGGFPYEQYF. The CDR3 DNA sequence: TGCAGTGCTAAAGTAGCTGTTGGGGGATTCCCCTACGAGCAGTACTTC.